This section outlines one T cell receptor beta chain sequence together with its context. As yet, its antigen is unknown. This sample is part of a study of shared clonotypes between healthy human individuals. CDR3 length: 13 amino acids. Unmatched junction bases numbered 2, after V lost 5 bases and J lost 6 bases. Per germline, CDR1 MNHNY and CDR2 SVGAGI (reference sequence). Whole-study findings and limits: Among several donors, roughly 5% of naive CD4 clonotypes were found in common.

The data were produced by immunoSEQ multiplex PCR, yet TCRdb's version contains in-frame clones alone and is incomplete. The repertoire holds 2.5 million or so clones, with more than 90% as singletons. The receptor's source is a man in his late teens or twenties in good health. Material: naive CD4+ T cells sorted from blood. Subset described: CD45RA+ positively selected. The chain joins TRBV6-6 to TRBJ1-2, with 11 bases fitting TRBD1. CDR3 in DNA: TGTGCCAGCAGTCGGGGACAGGGGGATGGCTACACCTTC. It codes for CASSRGQGDGYTF.